Following are 22 T cell receptor beta chains from one sample sequenced in a study of early T cells in non-severe SARS-CoV-2 infection. MiXCR was run by TCRdb on the 5' RACE reads, yielding one entry per CDR3 protein. The data contain some 29,000 distinct CDR3 sequences, roughly 5.1% of them seen just once; the ten biggest clones take up 10% to 13%. The sample comprised whole blood. The receptors derive from an adult who was a healthcare worker with PCR-confirmed SARS-CoV-2 infection or an uninfected control (not recorded which).

This clonotype was seen ten or more times. The rearrangement uses TRBV10-1 and TRBJ2-3; 10 nucleotides align to TRBD2. V lost 3 bases to trimming and J lost 1 base; unmatched junction nucleotides: 4. Per germline, CDR1 WNHNN and CDR2 SYGVQD (reference sequence). The CDR3 is made up of 16 amino acids. The DNA of the CDR3 is TGCGCCAGCAGTGAACACGGGACTAGCGGCACAGATACGCAGTATTTT. Its translation is CASSEHGTSGTDTQYF.

This clonotype was counted many times. The chain employs TRBV10-3 and TRBJ2-5, with 8 bases identical to TRBD2. The V and J ends lost 2 bases and 6 bases, in that order; junction bases with no gene match: 5. Germline V gene data show CDR1 as ENHRY and CDR2 as SYGVKD. This CDR3 region has 14 residues. The CDR3 loop reads CAISEPGGRQTQYF. The CDR3 nucleotides read TGTGCCATCAGTGAGCCGGGAGGGCGTCAGACCCAGTACTTC.

This clonotype appeared many times. The chain uses TRBV20-1 and TRBJ1-1, with a weak D call TRBD1 (6 bases). V was pared by 3 bases and J by 4 bases, with 9 bases between. The CDR3 length is 12 residues. Germline V lookup: CDR1 DFQATT, CDR2 SNEGSKA (reference sequence). CDR3 nucleotides: TGCAGTGCTAGGGGGGGCTTCACTGAAGCTTTCTTT. This gives the protein CSARGGFTEAFF.

This clonotype was seen ten or more times. The V gene is TRBV30, the J gene TRBJ1-4; 9 nucleotides agree with TRBD1. V was pared by 3 bases and J by 10 bases, with 9 bases of the junction left unmatched. The CDR3 runs to 14 residues. The germline gives CDR1 GTSNPN, CDR2 SVGIG (reference sequence). The CDR3, as DNA: TGTGCCTGGAGGATCCCACAGGGGGCGGGAAAACTGTTTTTT. It codes for CAWRIPQGAGKLFF.

This clonotype showed up just a few times. The chain has TRBV6-5 and TRBJ2-5; TRBD2 agrees at 11 bases. The CDR3 is 17 amino acids. Germline V gene sequence: CDR1 MNHEY, CDR2 SVGAGI. The trim removed 4 bases at V and 5 bases at J, leaving 12 bases unmatched. The DNA for the CDR3 is TGTGCCAGCAGTTCCACGGGGATAGCGGGGGGGCCGGAGACCCAGTACTTC. Translation: CASSSTGIAGGPETQYF.

This clonotype was seen many times. The rearrangement joins TRBV30 to TRBJ1-1; D call uncertain. Between the trimmed V and J ends, which lost 2 bases and 6 bases, there was a span of 7 bases. The CDR3 is 11 residues long. Germline-derived CDR1 and CDR2 are GTSNPN and SVGIG (reference sequence). This chain's CDR3 is CAWSLISEAFF. CDR3 nucleotide sequence: TGTGCCTGGAGTCTTATCTCTGAAGCTTTCTTT.

This clonotype was observed a handful of times. The chain has TRBV29-1 and TRBJ2-1, with TRBD2 matching 11 bases. This CDR3 has 16 amino acids. Germline CDR1 reads SQVTM; CDR2 reads ANQGSEA. The J segment lost 0 bases and the V segment lost 6 bases, leaving 7 bases of the junction unmatched. DNA of the CDR3: TGCAGCGTCCTACCGGGACTAGCGGCCTCCTACAATGAGCAGTTCTTC. Encoded protein: CSVLPGLAASYNEQFF.

This clonotype was detected many times. The chain employs TRBV18 and TRBJ2-1; 7 bases line up with TRBD1. V was pared by 2 bases and J by 9 bases, with 4 bases of the junction left unmatched. The germline CDR1 and CDR2 sequences are KGHSH and LQKENI. The CDR3 covers 13 residues. The CDR3 loop is CASSPGTEREQFF. CDR3 coding DNA: TGTGCCAGCTCACCAGGGACAGAGCGTGAGCAGTTCTTC. Using reference TRBV18 and TRBJ2-1 for the parts outside the CDR3, the full variable domain is NAGVMQNPRHLVRRRGQEARLRCSPMKGHSHVYWYRQLPEEGLKFMVYLQKENIIDESGMPKERFSAEFPKEGPSILRIQQVVRGDSAAYFCASSPGTEREQFFGPGTRLTVL.

This clonotype has ten or more counts. The chain combines TRBV7-8 with TRBJ2-1; perhaps TRBD2 as D (5 bases). The ends were cut back, 2 bases at V and 5 bases at J, with 16 bases in the middle. This CDR3 is built from 16 residues. Looked up from germline, CDR1 is SGHVS and CDR2 is FQNEAQ. The CDR3 here is CASSLSIIAKNNEQFF. The CDR3 DNA reads TGTGCCAGCAGCTTATCTATCATAGCGAAGAACAATGAGCAGTTCTTC.

This clonotype was detected ten times or more. This chain joins TRBV20-1 and TRBJ2-3, with a tentative D call TRBD1 (5 bases). Germline loops: CDR1 DFQATT, CDR2 SNEGSKA (reference sequence). This CDR3 comprises 13 residues. V was pared by 5 bases and J by 2 bases, with 11 bases between. CDR3 sequence (DNA): TGCAGTGCTGAAAGACAGCCCACAGATACGCAGTATTTT. It is translated as CSAERQPTDTQYF.

At least ten counts were recorded for this clonotype. The chain carries TRBV20-1 and TRBJ2-2, with 8 bases that match TRBD2. The CDR3 sequence is 16 residues long. V gave up 1 base and J gave up 4 bases; unmatched junction bases: 8. CDR1 and CDR2 (germline): DFQATT, SNEGSKA (reference sequence). The CDR3 region is CSARVSRGGFTGELFF. The CDR3 region has the DNA TGCAGTGCTAGAGTATCCCGGGGGGGCTTCACCGGGGAGCTGTTTTTT.

This clonotype came up many times. The chain employs TRBV7-2 and TRBJ2-7, with 8 bases matching TRBD2. V lost 2 bases, J lost 3 bases, and 0 bases stayed unmatched. CDR3 length: 13 amino acids. CDR1 and CDR2 from the germline V gene are SGHTA and FQGNSA. CDR3 DNA sequence: TGTGCCAGCAGCTTAAGCGGGGGCTACGAGCAGTACTTC. It encodes CASSLSGGYEQYF.

This clonotype was seen at least ten times. This chain connects TRBV12-3 or TRBV12-4 to TRBJ1-4; D is undetermined. Trimming removed 6 bases at V and 7 bases at J, with 15 bases between. This CDR3 contains 14 residues. CDR3 loop: CASRDNFGSEKLFF. The CDR3, as DNA: TGTGCCAGCAGGGATAATTTCGGGAGTGAAAAACTGTTTTTT.

This clonotype was counted ten times or more. V and J are TRBV6-1 and TRBJ2-3; 8 bases map to TRBD1. Trimming took 1 base from V and 0 from J; bases not matched to a gene: 0. There are 15 residues in the CDR3. Germline V gives CDR1 MNHNS, CDR2 SASEGT. Written as DNA, the CDR3 is TGTGCCAGCAGTGAAGGGACAGGGAGCACAGATACGCAGTATTTT. It is translated as CASSEGTGSTDTQYF.

The chain joins TRBV14 to TRBJ2-4, with D possibly matching TRBD2 (7 bases). V was shortened by 0 bases and J by 2 bases, with 8 bases between the two germline ends. This CDR3 is 15 amino acids long. In germline, CDR1 is SGHDN, CDR2 FVKESK. CDR3 bases: TGTGCCAGCAGCCAAGAGCGGGGGCCCAAAAACATTCAGTACTTC. Its translation is CASSQERGPKNIQYF. Full variable domain (missing parts from reference TRBV14 and TRBJ2-4): EAGVTQFPSHSVIEKGQTVTLRCDPISGHDNLYWYRRVMGKEIKFLLHFVKESKQDESGMPNNRFLAERTGGTYSTLKVQPAELEDSGVYFCASSQERGPKNIQYFGAGTRLSVL.

The J gene is TRBJ2-1, the V gene TRBV28; D may be TRBD1 or TRBD2 (8 bases each). V was clipped by 6 bases and J by 5 bases, with 17 bases between them. The CDR3 is made up of 15 amino acids. Germline assignment: CDR1 MDHEN and CDR2 SYDVKM. CDR3 sequence reads: CASSPGGGGNNEQFF. In DNA, the CDR3 is TGTGCCAGCAGCCCAGGGGGCGGGGGGAACAATGAGCAGTTCTTC.

The gene calls are TRBV30 and TRBJ1-2; D remains ambiguous. V was pared by 2 bases and J by 14 bases, with 18 bases between. This CDR3 spans 12 amino acids. CDR1 and CDR2 from the germline V gene are GTSNPN and SVGIG (reference sequence). The chain's CDR3 is CAWSPSVQSGTF. CDR3 sequence (DNA): TGTGCCTGGAGTCCCTCGGTCCAATCGGGGACCTTC.

This chain joins TRBV5-1 and TRBJ2-1; 12 bases agree with TRBD2. Germline CDR1 and CDR2: SGHRS and YFSETQ. This CDR3 has 16 residues. After removal of 6 bases from V and 9 bases from J, the junction contained 13 bases not matched to a gene. The CDR3 DNA sequence: TGCGCCAGCAACCCTAGCGGGAGGGCCGGGTCGAGTGAGCAGTTCTTC. Encoded protein: CASNPSGRAGSSEQFF.

This clonotype was picked up many times. The chain carries TRBV11-2 and TRBJ2-5; D not certain. Trimming pared 1 base from V and 4 bases from J, leaving 10 bases between. The length of the CDR3 is 14 residues. Looked up from germline, CDR1 is SGHAT and CDR2 is FQNNGV. The CDR3 is CASSLVRTGETQYF. CDR3 nucleotide sequence: TGTGCCAGCAGCTTAGTGCGGACGGGAGAGACCCAGTACTTC.

This clonotype has ten or more counts. The chain links TRBV11-1 to TRBJ2-7; 7 bases are shared with TRBD2. The CDR3 sequence is 15 residues long. The trim removed 5 bases at V and 4 bases at J, leaving 11 bases unmatched. CDR1 is SGHAT, CDR2 FQDESV, per germline (reference sequence). The CDR3 region is CASSLDGGGRYEQYF. The CDR3 region has the DNA TGTGCCAGCAGCCTCGACGGGGGAGGGCGTTACGAGCAGTACTTC.

This clonotype was found many times. The rearrangement uses TRBV18 and TRBJ1-2, with D hard to call. Germline V gene sequence: CDR1 KGHSH, CDR2 LQKENI. This CDR3 is built from 14 residues. Trimming removed 6 bases from V and 2 bases from J, with 13 bases in between. The CDR3 nucleotides read TGTGCCAGCTCCCCCGACTCCGGAAACTATGGCTACACCTTC. It translates to CASSPDSGNYGYTF.

V is TRBV18 and J is TRBJ2-1; D not certain. CDR1 is KGHSH, CDR2 LQKENI, per germline. The ends were cut back, 0 bases at V and 5 bases at J, with 8 bases in the middle. The CDR3 runs to 14 residues. The CDR3 DNA reads as TGTGCCAGCTCACCACCGGGTAGCCACAATGAGCAGTTCTTC. Translation gives CASSPPGSHNEQFF.